This T cell receptor (beta chain) was identified in a study of blood T cells in healthy people across ages. This CDR3 comprises 15 residues. In germline, CDR1 is SGDLS, CDR2 YYNGEE. There were at least 5 micrograms of total RNA extracted from every sample. With a J-beta primer mix and a sample-barcoded 5' primer, a second PCR ran 7 to 11 cycles. Each CDR3 protein gets one entry after TCRdb re-called the 5' RACE reads with MiXCR. The repertoire consists of about 620,000 distinct CDR3 sequences, with around 50% occurring once and the leading ten covering approximately 15%. To note about this clonotype: Its specificity is unknown.

Study outcomes and limitations: Researchers judged that diversity estimates from one million T cells fell short of true values. Age advanced and TCR beta diversity per million T cells fell, roughly linearly.

This clonotype was obtained from a woman older than 75 in good health. Sequenced: blood. The J gene is TRBJ2-7, the V gene TRBV9; possible D gene TRBD2, 5 bases. The last part of the DNA fits TRBJ2-5 better; the J call may be wrong. The CDR3 region is CASSPLEGSWETQYF. The CDR3 DNA follows: TGTGCCAGCAGCCCTCTCGAGGGCTCATGGGAGACCCAGTACTTC.